Only a few counts were recorded for the clone carrying this T cell receptor (beta chain). V lost 4 bases and J 0 bases, leaving 13 bases between the germline ends. In germline, CDR1 is KGHDR, CDR2 SFDVKD. The CDR3 covers 16 residues. Described time point: persistent/refractory GD, antithyroid drugs over 5 years with positive TRAb. Researchers made the TCR library from RNA that was extracted from PBMCs. Xi'an, China, was home to the endocrinology department that provided patients. This sample stems from a study of regulatory T cells in long-lasting Graves disease. With iRepertoire HTBI primers and Arm-PCR of CDR3 regions, TCR beta libraries were built. Each CDR3 protein gets one entry after TCRdb re-called the multiplex PCR reads with MiXCR. The sample consists of more than 350,000 distinct CDR3 sequences, 21% of them appearing once.

The specimen was peripheral blood mononuclear cells (PBMCs), collected when the disease was refractory, from a patient treated with antithyroid drugs. This clonotype originated in a female donor with Graves disease. This chain joins TRBV24-1 and TRBJ2-3, with D possibly TRBD2 on 5 matching bases. The CDR3 DNA reads as TGTGCCACCAGTGACTCCGGACTCCCTAGCACAGATACGCAGTATTTT. This sequence encodes CATSDSGLPSTDTQYF.